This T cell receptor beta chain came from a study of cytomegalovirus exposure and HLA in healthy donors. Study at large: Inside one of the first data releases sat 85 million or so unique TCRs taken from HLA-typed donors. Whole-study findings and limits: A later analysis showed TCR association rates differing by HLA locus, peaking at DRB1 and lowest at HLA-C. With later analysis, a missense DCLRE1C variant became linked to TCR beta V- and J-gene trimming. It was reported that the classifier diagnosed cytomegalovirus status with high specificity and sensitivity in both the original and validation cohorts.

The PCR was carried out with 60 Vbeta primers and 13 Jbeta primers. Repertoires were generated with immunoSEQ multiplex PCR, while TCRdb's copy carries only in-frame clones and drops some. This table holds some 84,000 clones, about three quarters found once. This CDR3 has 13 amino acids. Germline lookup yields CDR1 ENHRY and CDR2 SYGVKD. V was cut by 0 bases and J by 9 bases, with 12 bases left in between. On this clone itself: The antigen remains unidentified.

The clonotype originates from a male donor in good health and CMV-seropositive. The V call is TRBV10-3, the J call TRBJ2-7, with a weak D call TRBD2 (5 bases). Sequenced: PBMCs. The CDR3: CAISESVSGMQYF. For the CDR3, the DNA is TGTGCCATCAGTGAGTCAGTAAGCGGAATGCAGTACTTC.